Below are 32 T cell receptor beta chains sequenced from a single sample in a study of T-cell reconstitution after alpha-beta-depleted transplantation in children. TCRbeta library construction was performed incorporating unique molecular identifiers. TCRdb independently ran MiXCR on the PCR reads; one entry per CDR3 protein. The table shows over 300,000 distinct CDR3 sequences, with 10% occurring only once. Specimen: PBMCs from the stem cell graft donor, collected from the stem cell graft. These TCRs come from a human donor who donated a stem cell graft to a child with acute lymphoblastic leukemia.

Points on this clonotype: A read error may explain this, as a much larger clone is one base away. The conserved phenylalanine or tryptophan is not found at the CDR3 terminus, so this likely reflects a read error. V is TRBV20-1 and J is TRBJ2-7; 10 positions agree with TRBD2. V gave up 3 bases and J gave up 6 bases; unmatched junction bases: 17. Germline CDR1 is DFQATT and CDR2 is SNEGSKA (reference sequence). CDR3 size: 17 residues. CDR3 DNA sequence: TGCAGTGCTAGGAATTGGGGCCTAGCGGGAGCTGAGTCCGAGCAGTACTAC. This translates into CSARNWGLAGAESEQYY.

This chain joins TRBV5-1 and TRBJ2-1; 13 nucleotides agree with TRBD2. V was pared by 0 bases and J by 6 bases, with 15 bases of the junction left unmatched. The CDR3 is 20 residues long. Germline V lookup: CDR1 SGHRS, CDR2 YFSETQ. Here the CDR3 reads CASSLGRGTSGTRFTNEQFF. CDR3 nucleotide sequence: TGCGCCAGCAGCTTGGGCCGAGGGACTAGCGGGACGCGCTTTACCAATGAGCAGTTCTTC.

J is TRBJ1-6 and V is TRBV27; D uncertain. V was clipped by 3 bases and J by 5 bases, with 11 bases between them. CDR1 and CDR2 from the germline V gene are MNHEY and SMNVEV (reference sequence). CDR3 length: 15 amino acids. The CDR3, as DNA: TGTGCCAGCAGTTTTTACGGGTCGGATAATTCACCCCTCCACTTT. Its translation is CASSFYGSDNSPLHF.

This clonotype has more than one count but fewer than ten. V gene TRBV10-3 combines with J gene TRBJ2-1; TRBD1 is a possible D gene (5 bases). The CDR3 is 15 amino acids. CDR1 and CDR2 from the germline V gene are ENHRY and SYGVKD. V was cut by 4 bases and J by 3 bases, with 13 bases left in between. CDR3 DNA: TGTGCCATCAGTGTCAGGGCACCCCACTACAATGAGCAGTTCTTC. It is translated as CAISVRAPHYNEQFF.

J is TRBJ1-6 and V is TRBV20-1; D might be TRBD1 (5 bases). V shed 0 bases and J shed 7 bases, with 13 bases lying between them. This CDR3 comprises 15 residues. Germline-derived CDR1 and CDR2 are DFQATT and SNEGSKA (reference sequence). The CDR3 reads CSAREARQLNSPLHF. CDR3 bases: TGCAGTGCTAGAGAGGCTCGACAGCTGAATTCACCCCTCCACTTT.

Note on this clonotype: The junction differs from germline at one of its ends, possibly a read error. This chain links TRBV20-1 with TRBJ2-7, with TRBD1 matching over 10 bases. Looked up from germline, CDR1 is DFQATT and CDR2 is SNEGSKA (reference sequence). The CDR3 length is 15 residues. DNA for the CDR3: TGCAGTGGAGGAAGCGGGACAGGGGTGTCCTACGAGCATTACTTC. This codes for CSGGSGTGVSYEHYF.

The sample holds many counts of this clonotype. The genes are TRBV21-1 and TRBJ1-2; TRBD1, the table's D call, lacks a check against the DNA. TRBV21-1 is annotated as a pseudogene. The CDR3 has 13 amino acids. The CDR3 reads CASSNRQGNGYTF. Here the CDR3 DNA reads TGTGCCAGCAGCAACAGGCAGGGGAATGGCTACACCTTC.

At least ten counts were recorded for this clonotype. The chain employs TRBV30 and TRBJ2-1, with 9 bases fitting TRBD2. This CDR3 contains 17 residues. Germline assignment: CDR1 GTSNPN and CDR2 SVGIG (reference sequence). Unmatched junction bases numbered 13, after V lost 0 bases and J lost 7 bases. CDR3 region: CAWSVPPPGLAHNEQFF. The CDR3 DNA reads TGTGCCTGGAGTGTCCCTCCGCCGGGACTAGCACATAATGAGCAGTTCTTC.

This chain links TRBV7-9 with TRBJ1-3; D is perhaps TRBD1 (6 bases). The CDR3 consists of 14 residues. V shed 4 bases and J shed 2 bases, with 9 bases lying between them. In germline, CDR1 is SEHNR, CDR2 FQNEAQ (reference sequence). DNA for the CDR3: TGTGCCAGCAGCTCAGGGGTGGCTGGAAACACCATATATTTT. Translating it yields CASSSGVAGNTIYF.

The chain carries TRBV19 and TRBJ1-5, with D unresolved. Germline CDR1 and CDR2: LNHDA and SQIVND (reference sequence). The CDR3 is 16 amino acids. Trimming removed 8 bases from V and 2 bases from J, with 19 bases in between. CDR3 in DNA: TGTGCCAGTCAGTCGTGGAGGGTCGGAGGCAATCAGCCCCAGCATTTT. Its protein product is CASQSWRVGGNQPQHF. Supplemented by reference TRBV19 and TRBJ1-5, the full variable domain reads DGGITQSPKYLFRKEGQNVTLSCEQNLNHDAMYWYRQDPGQGLRLIYYSQIVNDFQKGDIAEGYSVSREKKESFPLTVTSAQKNPTAFYLCASQSWRVGGNQPQHFGDGTRLSIL.

This clonotype appeared many times. The gene calls are TRBV5-1 and TRBJ1-1, with a possible D match to TRBD1 (6 bases). V was cut by 4 bases and J by 4 bases, with 14 bases left in between. The germline V gene encodes CDR1 SGHRS and CDR2 YFSETQ. CDR3 length: 14 residues. The DNA for the CDR3 is TGCGCCAGCAGCATCGGACAGTCGAGCACTGAAGCTTTCTTT. Amino acids: CASSIGQSSTEAFF.

V is TRBV5-1 and J is TRBJ2-1; a weak D match, TRBD1 (7 bases). The V gene's germline CDR1 is SGHRS and CDR2 YFSETQ. The CDR3 covers 19 residues. The ends were cut back, 0 bases at V and 0 bases at J, with 19 bases in the middle. CDR3 region: CASSLGRGQSGPSYNEQFF. As DNA, the CDR3 is TGCGCCAGCAGCTTGGGAAGGGGGCAGAGCGGGCCCTCCTACAATGAGCAGTTCTTC.

This clonotype was detected a few times. The chain recombines TRBV28 with TRBJ2-5; D could derive from TRBD1 or TRBD2 (6 bases each). The CDR3 covers 12 residues. Germline-derived CDR1 and CDR2 are MDHEN and SYDVKM. Trimming removed 6 bases at V and 4 bases at J, with 9 bases between. CDR3 DNA sequence: TGTGCCAGCAGGGGGGGCATAGAGACCCAGTACTTC. Amino acids: CASRGGIETQYF.

This clonotype has a handful of counts. The gene calls are TRBV7-8 and TRBJ2-7; possibly TRBD1 or TRBD2 for D (5 bases each). CDR3 length: 12 residues. Trimming took 10 bases from V and 4 from J, leaving 14 bases between them. Per the germline V gene, CDR1 is SGHVS and CDR2 is FQNEAQ. The CDR3 nucleotides are TGTGCCATCGTGCAGGGCGGGTACGAGCAGTACTTC. It specifies CAIVQGGYEQYF.

This clonotype was observed a few times. This chain joins TRBV7-3 and TRBJ2-1; D is possibly TRBD2 (5 bases). V lost 5 bases and J lost 4, with 12 bases in between. Per the germline V gene, CDR1 is SGHTA and CDR2 is FQGTGA. The CDR3 spans 14 residues. The CDR3 nucleotides read TGTGCCAGCAGCCCCACCGGGGTGTACAATGAGCAGTTCTTC. Its protein product is CASSPTGVYNEQFF. Using reference TRBV7-3 and TRBJ2-1 for the parts outside the CDR3, the full variable domain is GAGVSQTPSNKVTEKGKYVELRCDPISGHTALYWYRQSLGQGPEFLIYFQGTGAADDSGLPNDRFFAVRPEGSVSTLKIQRTERGDSAVYLCASSPTGVYNEQFFGPGTRLTVL.

At least ten counts were recorded for this clonotype. This chain uses TRBV4-3 with TRBJ1-1; 7 bases are a match to TRBD1. The CDR3 sequence is 16 residues long. V was clipped by 0 bases and J by 1 base; unmatched bases: 5. Germline values: CDR1 LGHNA, CDR2 YSLEER. CDR3 protein: CASSQDTGAANTEAFF. The CDR3 DNA sequence: TGCGCCAGCAGCCAAGACACAGGGGCCGCGAACACTGAAGCTTTCTTT.

In this sample, this clonotype turned up many times. The chain recombines TRBV4-1 with TRBJ1-6; D might be TRBD1 (6 bases). CDR1 and CDR2 (germline): MGHRA, YSYEKL. This CDR3 is 13 amino acids long. Deletions cut 1 base from V and 14 bases from J, with 12 bases between. CDR3 in DNA: TGCGCCAGCAGCCAAGGTACCCGGGACACCCTCCACTTT. This gives the protein CASSQGTRDTLHF.

This clonotype was seen a few times. This chain links TRBV27 with TRBJ2-5; a weak D match, TRBD2 (5 bases). This CDR3 is 16 amino acids long. V lost 3 bases and J 4 bases, leaving 18 bases between the germline ends. Germline V gene lookup returns CDR1 MNHEY and CDR2 SMNVEV (reference sequence). CDR3 DNA sequence: TGTGCCAGCAGTTTTCGGAGCGCCGAGGGTGGAGAGACCCAGTACTTC. Translated, it gives CASSFRSAEGGETQYF.

This clonotype turned up a few times. The chain couples TRBV7-2 to TRBJ1-2, with a weak D call TRBD1 (5 bases). The CDR3 is 14 amino acids. Germline assignment: CDR1 SGHTA and CDR2 FQGNSA. V lost 5 bases to trimming and J lost 5 bases, with 15 bases between them. The CDR3 DNA is TGTGCCAGCAGCCCAAACAGGACTCCATATGGCTACACCTTC. Translation gives CASSPNRTPYGYTF.

A few counts support this clonotype. The chain carries TRBV28 and TRBJ2-1; D gene uncertain. The V and J ends lost 6 bases and 3 bases respectively, with 15 bases between them. The CDR3 is made up of 15 amino acids. CDR1 MDHEN and CDR2 SYDVKM come from the germline V gene. CDR3 region: CASRPMDGRYNEQFF. The CDR3, as DNA: TGTGCCAGCAGGCCAATGGACGGCCGCTACAATGAGCAGTTCTTC.

This clonotype has just a few counts. V and J are TRBV29-1 and TRBJ2-2; D unclear. CDR1 and CDR2 (germline): SQVTM, ANQGSEA. CDR3 length: 11 residues. With 3 bases removed from V and 3 bases from J, the gap between germline ends came to 2 bases. The CDR3 reads CSVEYTGELFF. Written as DNA, the CDR3 is TGCAGCGTTGAGTACACCGGGGAGCTGTTTTTT.

This clonotype was picked up a small number of times. The rearrangement links TRBV6-1 to TRBJ2-1; 12 positions agree with TRBD2. Trimming cost V 6 bases and J 2 bases; bases outside gene matches: 11. This CDR3 is 18 amino acids long. Germline V gene lookup returns CDR1 MNHNS and CDR2 SASEGT. CDR3 sequence: CASRRLAGARYTYNEQFF. CDR3 bases: TGTGCCAGCAGACGACTAGCGGGAGCCCGGTACACCTACAATGAGCAGTTCTTC.

This chain uses TRBV5-1 with TRBJ2-7; 7 bases line up with TRBD1. Germline V gene sequence: CDR1 SGHRS, CDR2 YFSETQ. Losses at the gene ends were 4 bases for V and 7 bases for J; bases not matched to a gene: 5. This CDR3 region has 12 residues. The CDR3 region has the DNA TGCGCCAGCAGCCAAACAGGGGTTGAGCAGTACTTC. Translation: CASSQTGVEQYF.

The rearrangement uses TRBV5-1 and TRBJ2-7, with a tentative D call TRBD1 (6 bases). From germline, CDR1 is SGHRS and CDR2 YFSETQ. Trimming left V 5 bases short and J 6 bases short, with 9 bases between. The CDR3 contains 11 residues. CDR3 sequence: CASSKDSEQYF. The DNA for the CDR3 is TGCGCCAGCAGTAAGGACAGCGAGCAGTACTTC.

This clonotype has a handful of counts. V and J are TRBV18 and TRBJ2-1; D unresolved. V dropped 0 bases and J dropped 8 bases, with 17 bases sitting between them. Germline-derived CDR1 and CDR2 are KGHSH and LQKENI. CDR3 length equals 16 residues. Here the CDR3 DNA reads TGTGCCAGCTCACCACCGGCCAGTGCGGTCACCGATGAGCAGTTCTTC. Protein sequence: CASSPPASAVTDEQFF.

This clonotype was seen repeatedly, ten times or more. The gene calls are TRBV20-1 and TRBJ2-3; the D is unclear. Trimming cost V 3 bases and J 3 bases, with 4 bases left between them. Germline V gene lookup returns CDR1 DFQATT and CDR2 SNEGSKA (reference sequence). CDR3 length: 11 residues. The CDR3 region has the DNA TGCAGTGCTAGCCAAACAGATACGCAGTATTTT. Its translation is CSASQTDTQYF.

The V and J genes are TRBV4-1 and TRBJ2-7; TRBD1 matches 9 bases. There are 16 residues in the CDR3. Germline values: CDR1 MGHRA, CDR2 YSYEKL. The ends lost 3 bases at V and 8 bases at J; junction bases unmatched: 14. The CDR3 DNA follows: TGCGCCAGCAGCCAGCCCGGGGGGACAGGGCCTAACCAGCAGTACTTC. It specifies CASSQPGGTGPNQQYF.

This clonotype was recorded a few times. The chain employs TRBV3-1 and TRBJ1-1, with D unclear. The CDR3 is 13 amino acids. CDR1 and CDR2 from the germline V gene are LGHDT and YNNKEL (reference sequence). Trimming pared 3 bases from V and 5 bases from J, leaving 10 bases between. The DNA for the CDR3 is TGTGCCAGCAGCCAGGTAGAAGGGACTGAAGCTTTCTTT. This translates into CASSQVEGTEAFF.

This chain uses TRBV7-6 with TRBJ2-1, with no clear D. Germline assignment: CDR1 SGHVS and CDR2 FNYEAQ. There are 13 residues in the CDR3. The V and J ends lost 5 bases and 9 bases respectively, with 14 bases between them. CDR3 sequence reads: CASSDGVEVEQFF. As DNA, the CDR3 is TGTGCCAGCAGCGACGGAGTGGAAGTTGAGCAGTTCTTC. Looking up the rest from reference TRBV7-6 and TRBJ2-1 gives the full variable domain: GAGVSQSPRYKVTKRGQDVALRCDPISGHVSLYWYRQALGQGPEFLTYFNYEAQQDKSGLPNDRFSAERPEGSISTLTIQRTEQRDSAMYRCASSDGVEVEQFFGPGTRLTVL.

This clonotype was picked up a small number of times. The chain recombines TRBV4-2 with TRBJ2-7, with D unclear. The CDR3 consists of 14 residues. The germline V and J ends were trimmed by 4 bases and 3 bases, with 13 bases remaining between them. Germline V CDR1 and CDR2: LGHNA, YNFKEQ. The CDR3 bases are TGTGCCAGCAGCCCAACCTGGGCCCTCTACGAGCAGTACTTC. Its protein product is CASSPTWALYEQYF.

This clonotype was detected only a few times. The chain is built from TRBV19 and TRBJ2-1; TRBD2 aligns across 9 bases. This CDR3 region has 15 residues. The germline CDR1 and CDR2 sequences are LNHDA and SQIVND (reference sequence). The ends lost 2 bases at V and 8 bases at J; junction bases unmatched: 7. CDR3 residues: CASSIPLAGKDEQFF. The CDR3 bases are TGTGCCAGTAGTATACCCCTAGCGGGAAAGGATGAGCAGTTCTTC.

This clonotype was observed a handful of times. CDR3 DNA: TGTGCCAGCAGTCCCAGCCTCGGGGGGATGGCTGGAAACACCATATATTTT. This gives the protein CASSPSLGGMAGNTIYF. J is TRBJ1-3 and V is TRBV28; TRBD1 is a possible D gene (5 bases). Germline-derived CDR1 and CDR2 are MDHEN and SYDVKM. V was trimmed by 5 bases and J by 2 bases, leaving 19 bases between them. This CDR3 spans 17 amino acids. The full variable domain, its missing parts supplied by reference TRBV28 and TRBJ1-3, is DVKVTQSSRYLVKRTGEKVFLECVQDMDHENMFWYRQDPGLGLRLIYFSYDVKMKEKGDIPEGYSVSREKKERFSLILESASTNQTSMYLCASSPSLGGMAGNTIYFGEGSWLTVV.